A selection of T cell receptor beta chains follows, all from one sample in a study of shared clonotypes between healthy human individuals. This table comes from immunoSEQ multiplex PCR, and its TCRdb copy is limited to in-frame clones, with some not included. The sample records about 2.4 million clones, under 95% being singletons. Material for sequencing was naive CD4+ T cells from PBMCs. These receptor sequences come from a man younger than 30 in good health. Some clones in this sample may be carry-over from other donors' samples. Both conserved end residues are part of each CDR3. The order of the fields is CDR3 protein, CDR3 DNA, clone size, CDR3 length, V gene, D gene, J gene. A D gene is named only where the DNA matches it firmly. Only part of the rows carry a size: once, few, many, or a class if the clone is expanded.

cdr3_aa: CASGGLGASGAFF
cdr3_nt: TGTGCCAGCGGCGGACTGGGGGCATCTGGAGCTTTCTTT
clone_size: -
cdr3_length: 13
v_call: TRBV25-1
d_call: -
j_call: TRBJ1-1

cdr3_aa: CASSLGLALLSSYEQYF
cdr3_nt: TGCGCCAGCAGCTTGGGACTAGCCCTTCTTAGCTCCTACGAGCAGTACTTC
clone_size: -
cdr3_length: 17
v_call: TRBV5-1
d_call: TRBD2
j_call: TRBJ2-7

cdr3_aa: CASSVAGHRGGETQYF
cdr3_nt: TGTGCCAGCAGCGTAGCGGGACATCGAGGCGGAGAGACCCAGTACTTC
clone_size: -
cdr3_length: 16
v_call: TRBV9
d_call: -
j_call: TRBJ2-5

cdr3_aa: CASTNSAGTYGYTF
cdr3_nt: TGTGCCAGCACCAACTCGGCAGGGACATATGGCTACACCTTC
clone_size: -
cdr3_length: 14
v_call: TRBV6-6
d_call: -
j_call: TRBJ1-2

cdr3_aa: CSGMGQLNTEAFF
cdr3_nt: TGCAGCGGGATGGGACAGTTGAACACTGAAGCTTTCTTT
clone_size: -
cdr3_length: 13
v_call: TRBV29-1
d_call: TRBD1
j_call: TRBJ1-1

cdr3_aa: CASSLGTDSANTGELFF
cdr3_nt: TGCGCCAGCAGCTTGGGGACGGACTCCGCGAACACCGGGGAGCTGTTTTTT
clone_size: -
cdr3_length: 17
v_call: TRBV5-1
d_call: -
j_call: TRBJ2-2

cdr3_aa: CASSLEGGHSNQPQHF
cdr3_nt: TGCGCCAGCAGCTTGGAGGGAGGACATAGCAATCAGCCCCAGCATTTT
clone_size: -
cdr3_length: 16
v_call: TRBV5-1
d_call: -
j_call: TRBJ1-5

cdr3_aa: CASSITGVDGYTF
cdr3_nt: TGTGCCAGCAGCATAACAGGGGTGGATGGCTACACCTTC
clone_size: -
cdr3_length: 13
v_call: TRBV7-6
d_call: TRBD1
j_call: TRBJ1-2

cdr3_aa: CASSTSRTGLGTQYF
cdr3_nt: TGTGCCAGCAGTACCTCTCGGACAGGTCTGGGGACCCAGTACTTC
clone_size: -
cdr3_length: 15
v_call: TRBV28
d_call: TRBD1
j_call: TRBJ2-5

cdr3_aa: CASSRNSDTEAFF
cdr3_nt: TGCGCCAGCAGCAGGAATTCGGACACTGAAGCTTTCTTT
clone_size: -
cdr3_length: 13
v_call: TRBV5-1
d_call: -
j_call: TRBJ1-1

cdr3_aa: CASSPPGLAGGGEQFF
cdr3_nt: TGTGCCAGCTCGCCTCCGGGACTAGCGGGAGGAGGTGAGCAGTTCTTC
clone_size: -
cdr3_length: 16
v_call: TRBV18
d_call: TRBD2
j_call: TRBJ2-1

cdr3_aa: CASRRESGANVLTF
cdr3_nt: TGTGCCAGCCGACGGGAGTCTGGGGCCAACGTCCTGACTTTC
clone_size: -
cdr3_length: 14
v_call: TRBV2
d_call: -
j_call: TRBJ2-6

cdr3_aa: CASSPRGGSPLHF
cdr3_nt: TGTGCCAGCAGCCCCAGGGGGGGCTCACCCCTCCACTTT
clone_size: -
cdr3_length: 13
v_call: TRBV7-2
d_call: TRBD1
j_call: TRBJ1-6

cdr3_aa: CASSLDSGANVLTF
cdr3_nt: TGCGCCAGCAGCTTGGATTCTGGGGCCAACGTCCTGACTTTC
clone_size: -
cdr3_length: 14
v_call: TRBV5-1
d_call: -
j_call: TRBJ2-6

cdr3_aa: CASSYPSGATDTQYF
cdr3_nt: TGTGCCAGCAGTTATCCTTCGGGGGCCACAGATACGCAGTATTTT
clone_size: once
cdr3_length: 15
v_call: TRBV7-2
d_call: -
j_call: TRBJ2-3

cdr3_aa: CASSTGVGLGLNEQFF
cdr3_nt: TGTGCCAGCAGCACAGGAGTAGGACTAGGACTCAATGAGCAGTTCTTC
clone_size: -
cdr3_length: 16
v_call: TRBV9
d_call: TRBD2
j_call: TRBJ2-1

cdr3_aa: CASSQEARNTGELFF
cdr3_nt: TGCGCCAGCAGCCAAGAAGCCAGAAACACCGGGGAGCTGTTTTTT
clone_size: -
cdr3_length: 15
v_call: TRBV4-3
d_call: -
j_call: TRBJ2-2

cdr3_aa: CASSLTGGTEAFF
cdr3_nt: TGTGCCAGCAGCTTGACAGGAGGCACTGAAGCTTTCTTT
clone_size: -
cdr3_length: 13
v_call: TRBV7-8
d_call: -
j_call: TRBJ1-1

cdr3_aa: CASTQYNEQFF
cdr3_nt: TGTGCCAGCACCCAATACAATGAGCAGTTCTTC
clone_size: -
cdr3_length: 11
v_call: TRBV2
d_call: -
j_call: TRBJ2-1

cdr3_aa: CASSLGGRAYNEQFF
cdr3_nt: TGCGCCAGCAGCTTGGGCGGGAGGGCGTACAATGAGCAGTTCTTC
clone_size: -
cdr3_length: 15
v_call: TRBV5-1
d_call: TRBD2
j_call: TRBJ2-1

cdr3_aa: CASSERGDGQPQHF
cdr3_nt: TGTGCCAGCAGCGAAAGGGGGGACGGTCAGCCCCAGCATTTT
clone_size: -
cdr3_length: 14
v_call: TRBV21-1
d_call: -
j_call: TRBJ1-5

cdr3_aa: CASSQQGSGQPQHF
cdr3_nt: TGTGCCAGCTCCCAACAGGGTTCAGGGCAGCCCCAGCATTTT
clone_size: -
cdr3_length: 14
v_call: TRBV18
d_call: -
j_call: TRBJ1-5

cdr3_aa: CASSLDGTPSYEQYF
cdr3_nt: TGTGCCAGCAGCTTAGATGGGACACCCTCCTACGAGCAGTACTTC
clone_size: -
cdr3_length: 15
v_call: TRBV11-2
d_call: -
j_call: TRBJ2-7

cdr3_aa: CASRRGRPYGYTF
cdr3_nt: TGTGCCAGCAGACGTGGACGGCCCTATGGCTACACCTTC
clone_size: -
cdr3_length: 13
v_call: TRBV11-2
d_call: -
j_call: TRBJ1-2

cdr3_aa: CASGDRGPSPQHF
cdr3_nt: TGTGCCAGCGGAGACAGGGGCCCCTCCCCCCAGCATTTT
clone_size: -
cdr3_length: 13
v_call: TRBV6-5
d_call: TRBD1
j_call: TRBJ1-5

cdr3_aa: CASSVTRGDTEAFF
cdr3_nt: TGTGCCAGCAGCGTGACGCGGGGGGACACTGAAGCTTTCTTT
clone_size: once
cdr3_length: 14
v_call: TRBV7-9
d_call: -
j_call: TRBJ1-1

cdr3_aa: CASSRLAGGTNTGELFF
cdr3_nt: TGTGCCAGCAGCCGTCTGGCGGGAGGTACGAACACCGGGGAGCTGTTTTTT
clone_size: -
cdr3_length: 17
v_call: TRBV6-4
d_call: TRBD2
j_call: TRBJ2-2

cdr3_aa: CASGGGTYEQYF
cdr3_nt: TGTGCCAGTGGGGGAGGCACCTACGAGCAGTACTTC
clone_size: -
cdr3_length: 12
v_call: TRBV19
d_call: -
j_call: TRBJ2-7

cdr3_aa: CASSYSLQGGETQYF
cdr3_nt: TGTGCCAGCAGTTACTCGTTACAGGGTGGAGAGACCCAGTACTTC
clone_size: -
cdr3_length: 15
v_call: TRBV6-5
d_call: -
j_call: TRBJ2-5

cdr3_aa: CASSPRDRVAQYF
cdr3_nt: TGTGCCAGCAGTCCCCGGGACCGGGTGGCCCAGTACTTC
clone_size: -
cdr3_length: 13
v_call: TRBV27
d_call: -
j_call: TRBJ2-5

cdr3_aa: CASRSTSGRYEQYF
cdr3_nt: TGTGCCAGCAGGTCGACTAGCGGAAGATACGAGCAGTACTTC
clone_size: once
cdr3_length: 14
v_call: TRBV6-5
d_call: TRBD2
j_call: TRBJ2-7

cdr3_aa: CASSLTGDYGYTF
cdr3_nt: TGTGCCAGCAGCTTAACGGGGGACTATGGCTACACCTTC
clone_size: -
cdr3_length: 13
v_call: TRBV11-1
d_call: -
j_call: TRBJ1-2

cdr3_aa: CASSLFPGGNTEAFF
cdr3_nt: TGTGCCAGCAGTTTATTTCCAGGAGGGAACACTGAAGCTTTCTTT
clone_size: once
cdr3_length: 15
v_call: TRBV27
d_call: -
j_call: TRBJ1-1

cdr3_aa: CASSLGSAGYQETQYF
cdr3_nt: TGTGCCAGCAGCTTGGGGTCGGCAGGTTATCAAGAGACCCAGTACTTC
clone_size: -
cdr3_length: 16
v_call: TRBV5-4
d_call: -
j_call: TRBJ2-5

cdr3_aa: CASSASAASSVQNIQYF
cdr3_nt: TGTGCCAGCAGCGCCTCCGCGGCTTCTAGCGTTCAAAACATTCAGTACTTC
clone_size: -
cdr3_length: 17
v_call: TRBV2
d_call: -
j_call: TRBJ2-4

cdr3_aa: CASRRSSYEQYF
cdr3_nt: TGTGCCAGCAGGCGGTCTTCCTACGAGCAGTACTTC
clone_size: once
cdr3_length: 12
v_call: TRBV6-5
d_call: -
j_call: TRBJ2-7

cdr3_aa: CASSVEGSTDTQYF
cdr3_nt: TGCGCCAGCAGCGTGGAGGGTAGCACAGATACGCAGTATTTT
clone_size: -
cdr3_length: 14
v_call: TRBV5-1
d_call: -
j_call: TRBJ2-3